These T cell receptor beta chains were read from a single sample in a study of blood T cell repertoires in COVID-19. TCRdb's copy holds only in-frame clones and misses some; the assay was immunoSEQ multiplex PCR. The data show roughly 130,000 clones, just under 85% seen once. The sample consisted of PBMCs or T cells enriched from blood (not recorded which). Every receptor here comes from a man aged 50 to 59 who had recovered from COVID-19. Both conserved end residues are part of each CDR3. The size entry is marked missing in some rows and otherwise reads once, few, many or a size class.

TRBJ2-2 TRBV4-3 - CASSQENGHANTGELFF
TRBJ2-2 TRBV18 - CASSVPSLAGKKNTGELFF
TRBJ2-3 TRBV19 - CASSKQAGGPDTQYF
TRBJ1-6 TRBV9 - CASSPPGQHNSPLHF
TRBJ1-2 TRBV7-9 - CASSLTETGDDNYGYTF
TRBJ1-5 TRBV5-4 - CASSLGPPGDQPQHF
TRBJ1-2 TRBV5-1 - CASSMDKSNYGYTF
TRBJ2-3 TRBV2 - CASSESGDGTDTQYF
TRBJ1-4 TRBV28 - CASSQGSEKLFF
TRBJ1-3 TRBV27 - CASSWRGLSGNTIYF
TRBJ2-5 TRBV6-5 - CAGSGGSQETQYF
TRBJ1-2 TRBV14 once CASSPDRDYGYTF
TRBJ2-5 TRBV12-3/TRBV12-4 - CASANSGLVSQYF
TRBJ1-5 TRBV5-6 - CASSLAGTGNQPQHF
TRBJ1-3 TRBV18 - CASSRTTGEVGNTIYF
TRBJ2-5 TRBV2 - CASRVLETQYF
TRBJ2-3 TRBV20-1 - CSASSDTQYF
TRBJ1-2 TRBV5-8 - CASSSRAGRYGYTF
TRBJ2-7 TRBV7-9 - CASSLGGQNYEQYF
TRBJ2-7 TRBV12-1 - CASSFHRQEAPYEQYF
TRBJ2-7 TRBV9 once CASSVAATVDYEQYF
TRBJ2-3 TRBV27 - CASTSPKDTQYF
TRBJ1-2 TRBV3-1/TRBV3-2 - CASSQDLSGGDDYGYTF
TRBJ2-4 TRBV29-1 - CSVGGTSAKNIQYF
TRBJ2-3 TRBV5-5 - CASSLGASGGTDTQYF
TRBJ2-3 TRBV19 - CASTSEGGRTDTQYF
TRBJ2-1 TRBV7-2 many CASSSLAGGYNEQFF
TRBJ1-2 TRBV12-5 - CASGLAPQGANGYTF
TRBJ2-5 TRBV7-9 few CASSLGTGQETQYF
TRBJ2-3 TRBV27 - CASSWQGYTDTQYF
TRBJ1-2 TRBV3-1/TRBV3-2 - CASSHQGMDYGYTF
TRBJ1-2 TRBV10-3 once CAIEGGGLYGYTF
TRBJ1-5 TRBV6-1 - CASSGTGGPMQSNQPQHF
TRBJ1-1 TRBV12-3/TRBV12-4 - CASSLTGNTEAFF
TRBJ1-4 TRBV14 - CASSGVAGLGEKLFF
TRBJ2-2 TRBV9 - CASSEALGGLDTGELFF
TRBJ1-4 TRBV5-4 once CASSLPNEKLFF
TRBJ2-3 TRBV18 few CASSPPVTSTDTQYF
TRBJ1-5 TRBV5-1 - CASSLAGLNQPQHF
TRBJ2-3 TRBV24-1 - CATSEVAGGLGTDTQYF
TRBJ1-2 TRBV5-6 - CASSLPGQDYGYTF
TRBJ2-6 TRBV5-1 - CASSATGSGANVLTF
TRBJ2-3 TRBV10-3 - CAISGSSSTDTQYF
TRBJ2-1 TRBV11-3 - CASSLDHNSPTYNEQFF
TRBJ1-1 TRBV28 - CASSLGLQGATFF
TRBJ2-5 TRBV18 - CASSPQGPSGETQYF
TRBJ2-2 TRBV7-9 - CASSWRDSNTGELFF
TRBJ2-1 TRBV5-5 - CASSFFSGGYYNEQFF
TRBJ2-6 TRBV10-3 - CAISATGSPGANVLTF
TRBJ2-1 TRBV6-4 few CASSEGQERNEQFF
TRBJ1-5 TRBV7-2 - CASSLDGAPGQPQHF